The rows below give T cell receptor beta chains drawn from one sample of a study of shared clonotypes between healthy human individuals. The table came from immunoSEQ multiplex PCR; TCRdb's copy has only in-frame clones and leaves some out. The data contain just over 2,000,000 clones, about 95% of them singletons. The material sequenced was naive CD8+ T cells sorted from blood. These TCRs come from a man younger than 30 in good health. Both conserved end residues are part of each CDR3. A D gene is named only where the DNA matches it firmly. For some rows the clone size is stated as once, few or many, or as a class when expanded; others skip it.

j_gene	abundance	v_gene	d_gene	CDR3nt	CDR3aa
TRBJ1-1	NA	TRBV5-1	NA	TGCGCCAGCAGCTTCGGGGCGTCGGGCACTGAAGCTTTCTTT	CASSFGASGTEAFF
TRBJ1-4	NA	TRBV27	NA	TGTGCCAGCAGTGAATACACAGGGACTGAAAAACTGTTTTTT	CASSEYTGTEKLFF
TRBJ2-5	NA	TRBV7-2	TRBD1	TGTGCCAGCAGCTCTACAGGGGGCCTTGAGACCCAGTACTTC	CASSSTGGLETQYF
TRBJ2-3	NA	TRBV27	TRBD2	TGTGCCAGCAGTTTGGGCGGGGGTCCCTTCAGGGATACGCAGTATTTT	CASSLGGGPFRDTQYF
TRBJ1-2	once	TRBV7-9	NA	TGTGCCAGCAGCTCCCTAATGGGACCCTATGGCTACACCTTC	CASSSLMGPYGYTF
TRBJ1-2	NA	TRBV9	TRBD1	TGTGCCAGCAGCGCCCCCCGGGACAGGGGGTATGGCTACACCTTC	CASSAPRDRGYGYTF
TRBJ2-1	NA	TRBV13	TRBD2	TGTGCCAGCAGAACAGCGGGGGGTTACAATGAGCAGTTCTTC	CASRTAGGYNEQFF
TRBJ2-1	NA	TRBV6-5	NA	TGTGCCAGCAGTCCTCAGGGGGAGGCCTACAATGAGCAGTTCTTC	CASSPQGEAYNEQFF
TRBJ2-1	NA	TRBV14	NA	TGTGCCAGCAGCCAAGCTTGGACTCCCACACCATACAATGAGCAGTTCTTC	CASSQAWTPTPYNEQFF
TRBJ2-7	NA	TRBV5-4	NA	TGTGCCAGCAGCTTGGGCCGCGGGACCAGCGAGCAGTACTTC	CASSLGRGTSEQYF
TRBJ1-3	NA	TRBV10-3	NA	TGTGCCATCAGTGATCCCCCCCAGGGGACGGGAAACACCATATATTTT	CAISDPPQGTGNTIYF
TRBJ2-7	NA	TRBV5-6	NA	TGTGCCAGCAGCTTGACGGGAGCGCCCAACGAGCAGTACTTC	CASSLTGAPNEQYF
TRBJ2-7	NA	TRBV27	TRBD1	TGTGCCAGCAGGGAGGACAGGGATCTTCCTGACGAGCAGTACTTC	CASREDRDLPDEQYF
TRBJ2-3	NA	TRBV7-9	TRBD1	TGTGCCAGCAGCTCCCCGGGACAGGGGGCTACAGATACGCAGTATTTT	CASSSPGQGATDTQYF
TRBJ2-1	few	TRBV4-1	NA	TGCGCCAGCAGCCAAGAGGAGGGGACCTACAATGAGCAGTTCTTC	CASSQEEGTYNEQFF
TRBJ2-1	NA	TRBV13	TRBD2	TGTGCCAGCCGGGGACTAGAAGGTAATGAGCAGTTCTTC	CASRGLEGNEQFF
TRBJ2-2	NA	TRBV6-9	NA	TGTGCCAGCAGTTATTTTGTCGCAGCGAACACCGGGGAGCTGTTTTTT	CASSYFVAANTGELFF
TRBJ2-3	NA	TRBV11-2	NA	TGTGCCAGCAGCTTAAACGGGAACACAGATACGCAGTATTTT	CASSLNGNTDTQYF
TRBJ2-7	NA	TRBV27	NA	TGTGCCAGCAGTTTATCGAAAGATTACGAGCAGTACTTC	CASSLSKDYEQYF
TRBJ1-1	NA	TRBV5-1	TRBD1	TGCGCCAGTGGACCGGGACAGGGGAACACTGAAGCTTTCTTT	CASGPGQGNTEAFF
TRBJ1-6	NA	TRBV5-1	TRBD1	TGCGCCAGCAGCTTGGATCCGACGGGACAGCTTAATTCACCCCTCCACTTT	CASSLDPTGQLNSPLHF
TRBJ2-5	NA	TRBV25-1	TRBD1	TGTGCCAGCAGTGAGGGGACAGTCCACCAAGAGACCCAGTACTTC	CASSEGTVHQETQYF
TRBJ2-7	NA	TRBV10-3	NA	TGTGCCACTAGACAGGTCGGAACTCTCGAGCAGTACTTC	CATRQVGTLEQYF
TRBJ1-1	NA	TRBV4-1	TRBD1	TGCGCCAGCAGGTGGACAGGGGTAGAGACTGAAGCTTTCTTT	CASRWTGVETEAFF
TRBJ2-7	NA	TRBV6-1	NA	TGTGCCAGCAGTGAGCCCGACAGCTCCTACGAGCAGTACTTC	CASSEPDSSYEQYF
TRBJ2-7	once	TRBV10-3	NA	TGTGCCATCATGACGGAAACCTACGAGCAGTACTTC	CAIMTETYEQYF
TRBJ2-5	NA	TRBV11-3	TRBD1	TGTGCCAGCAGCATGACAGGGGAAGAGACCCAGTACTTC	CASSMTGEETQYF
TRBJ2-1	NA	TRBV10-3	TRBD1	TGTGCCGTCGGGACAGGGGTTGGGAATGAGCAGTTCTTC	CAVGTGVGNEQFF
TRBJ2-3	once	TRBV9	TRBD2	TGTGCCAGCAGCCCGACTAGCGGGGGGGCGGACACAGATACGCAGTATTTT	CASSPTSGGADTDTQYF
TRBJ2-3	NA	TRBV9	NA	TGTGCCAGCAGCAGCCTGGGGGCCGGGGGAACAGATACGCAGTATTTT	CASSSLGAGGTDTQYF
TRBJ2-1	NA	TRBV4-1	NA	TGCGCCAGCAGCCCTGGGGTTGAGCAGTTCTTC	CASSPGVEQFF
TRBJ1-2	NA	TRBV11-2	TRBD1	TGTGCCAGCAGCCAGGGACAGCGCTCACCCTATGGCTACACCTTC	CASSQGQRSPYGYTF
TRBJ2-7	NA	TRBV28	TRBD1	TGTGCCACCAGGGACAGCTCCTACGAGCAGTACTTC	CATRDSSYEQYF
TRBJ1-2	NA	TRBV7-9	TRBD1	TGTGCCAGCAGCCACGGGACAGGGGCTGGCTACACCTTC	CASSHGTGAGYTF
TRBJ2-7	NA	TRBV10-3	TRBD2	TGTGCCATCAGTGACGGGGGGGGCAGAATGGACGAGCAGTACTTC	CAISDGGGRMDEQYF
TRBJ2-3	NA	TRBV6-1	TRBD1	TGTGCCAGCAGTTCACCGGGACAGGGGAGACATACGCAGTATTTT	CASSSPGQGRHTQYF
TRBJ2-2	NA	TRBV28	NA	TGTGCCAGCAGTTTGGCCACCGTCGGGGAGCTGTTTTTT	CASSLATVGELFF
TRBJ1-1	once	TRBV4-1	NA	TGCGCCAGCAGCTTTCGCACAGGGAACACTGAAGCTTTCTTT	CASSFRTGNTEAFF
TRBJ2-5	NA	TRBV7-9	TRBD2	TGTGCCAGCAGCAACGGACTCGGGGGGCAAGAGACCCAGTACTTC	CASSNGLGGQETQYF
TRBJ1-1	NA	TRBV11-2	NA	TGTGCCAGCAGCCCGATGGAGGGGACTGAAGCTTTCTTT	CASSPMEGTEAFF
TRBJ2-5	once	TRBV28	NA	TGTGCCAGCAGTTTATACGCGGGACAGCTACAAGAGACCCAGTACTTC	CASSLYAGQLQETQYF
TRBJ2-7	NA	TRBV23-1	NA	TGCGCCAGCACTCTGTCGCCCACAGGGCTGCCCTACGAGCAGTACTTC	CASTLSPTGLPYEQYF
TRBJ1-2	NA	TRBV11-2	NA	TGTGCCAGCAGCTTAGAGGTCAGAGCTAACTATGGCTACACCTTC	CASSLEVRANYGYTF
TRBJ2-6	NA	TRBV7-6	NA	TGTGCCAGCAGCTTACTCCTAGGCTCTGGGGCCAACGTCCTGACTTTC	CASSLLLGSGANVLTF
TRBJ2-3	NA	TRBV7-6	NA	TGTGCCAGCAGCCCGACTAGAGGTGGGGGATTGCAGTATTTT	CASSPTRGGGLQYF
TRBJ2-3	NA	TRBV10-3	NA	TGTGCCATCAGTTCTCTTGGGGGTACAGATACGCAGTATTTT	CAISSLGGTDTQYF
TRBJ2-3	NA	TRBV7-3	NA	TGTGCCAGCAGCCCCCCCGGGACCCCACCAGATACGCAGTATTTT	CASSPPGTPPDTQYF
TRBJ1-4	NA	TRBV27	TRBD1	TGTGCCAGCAGTTTACAGGGGGCGCGTGAAAAACTGTTTTTT	CASSLQGAREKLFF
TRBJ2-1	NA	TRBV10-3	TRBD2	TGTGCCATCAGTGACCTCTCAAGCGGGGCCTCCTACAATGAGCAGTTCTTC	CAISDLSSGASYNEQFF
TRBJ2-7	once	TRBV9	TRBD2	TGTGCCAGCAGTCCTAGCGGGTCTAGCTCCTACGAGCAGTACTTC	CASSPSGSSSYEQYF
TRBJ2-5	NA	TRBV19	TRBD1	TGTGCCAGTAGTATAGACGCAACAGGGGGCGGTTCCGTAAGAGAGACCCAGTACTTC	CASSIDATGGGSVRETQYF
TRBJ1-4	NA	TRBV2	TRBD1	TGTGCCAGCAGTGAAGGGGGACAGGGAGGGCTCACTAATGAAAAACTGTTTTTT	CASSEGGQGGLTNEKLFF
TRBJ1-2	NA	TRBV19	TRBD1	TGTGCCAGTAGTATAACGACAGGGTGGTATGGCTACACCTTC	CASSITTGWYGYTF
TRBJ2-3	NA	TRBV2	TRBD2	TGTGCCAGCAGGATGACTAGCGGGGGGGGCACAGATACGCAGTATTTT	CASRMTSGGGTDTQYF
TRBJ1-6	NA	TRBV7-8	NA	TGTGCCAGCAGCTTAGGGGTTGGGGGCGCAGGTTCACCCCTCCACTTT	CASSLGVGGAGSPLHF
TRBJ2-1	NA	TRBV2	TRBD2	TGTGCCAGCAGTGAACTAGCGGGGATCTACAATGAGCAGTTCTTC	CASSELAGIYNEQFF